These 9 T cell receptor beta chains share one sample of origin, sequenced in a study of OX40 agonist ivuxolimab in advanced cancers. Clones were sequenced by immunoSEQ multiplex PCR, and TCRdb holds only the in-frame ones, with some missing. The profile shows about 31,000 clones, about four fifths of them singletons. Sample: CD4+ or CD8+ T cells sorted from blood, taken in a trial of the OX40 agonist ivuxolimab. These receptors were obtained from an adult with an advanced solid tumor such as melanoma, head and neck, liver or kidney cancer.

In nucleotides, the CDR3 is TGTGCCAGCAGTTTATCTATCAGTATATCCTATGGCTACACCTTC. Its protein product is CASSLSISISYGYTF. This chain joins TRBV28 and TRBJ1-2; D is uncertain. This CDR3 is 15 amino acids long. Trimming stripped 1 base from V and 4 bases from J, with 13 bases between. Germline assignment: CDR1 MDHEN and CDR2 SYDVKM.

This chain connects TRBV27 to TRBJ2-3; 7 bases agree with TRBD1. CDR3 length equals 14 residues. V lost 7 bases to trimming and J lost 2 bases; unmatched junction nucleotides: 6. Germline V gene sequence: CDR1 MNHEY, CDR2 SMNVEV (reference sequence). The CDR3 DNA sequence: TGTGCCAGCACCCGGGACAGATTCACAGATACGCAGTATTTT. Its protein product is CASTRDRFTDTQYF.

The rearrangement uses TRBV28 and TRBJ1-1; 7 bases are shared with TRBD1. J was trimmed by 2 bases and V by 8 bases; bases with no gene match: 14. There are 16 residues in the CDR3. CDR1 MDHEN and CDR2 SYDVKM come from the germline V gene. The CDR3 nucleotides read TGTGCCAGCGAGGTGACAGGGACGGGGACTAACACTGAAGCTTTCTTT. Translation: CASEVTGTGTNTEAFF.

The chain combines TRBV28 with TRBJ1-1; 7 bases are a match to TRBD1. Germline lookup yields CDR1 MDHEN and CDR2 SYDVKM. The CDR3 spans 15 residues. Trimming cost V 7 bases and J 1 base; bases outside gene matches: 9. This chain's CDR3 is CASTLGDRPNTEAFF. The CDR3 coding sequence is TGTGCCAGCACCCTGGGGGACAGACCGAACACTGAAGCTTTCTTT.

The chain has TRBV28 and TRBJ1-5; 8 nucleotides match TRBD1. CDR3 length: 13 residues. The trim removed 7 bases at V and 4 bases at J, leaving 3 bases unmatched. Per germline, CDR1 MDHEN and CDR2 SYDVKM. The CDR3 loop reads CASKQGGNQPQHF. CDR3 DNA sequence: TGTGCCAGCAAACAGGGGGGGAATCAGCCCCAGCATTTT.

The chain has TRBV7-6 and TRBJ2-4; no clear D. The germline V and J ends were trimmed by 1 base and 0 bases, with 4 bases remaining between them. The germline gives CDR1 SGHVS, CDR2 FNYEAQ. The CDR3 covers 14 residues. The CDR3 DNA follows: TGTGCCAGCAGCTTAGGTCCAGCCAAAAACATTCAGTACTTC. It is translated as CASSLGPAKNIQYF.

DNA of the CDR3: TGTGCCAGCAGCGACACCCCTAGCGGGGGGGTCAATGAGCAGTTCTTC. Amino acid sequence: CASSDTPSGGVNEQFF. The chain uses TRBV9 and TRBJ2-1; 12 bases match TRBD2. The germline V gene has CDR1 SGDLS and CDR2 YYNGEE. Trimming cost V 3 bases and J 6 bases; bases outside gene matches: 7. CDR3 length equals 16 residues.

The chain links TRBV9 to TRBJ2-1; 7 nucleotides line up with TRBD2. With V trimmed by 2 bases and J by 4 bases, 6 bases remained unmatched. CDR3 length: 15 residues. Germline loops: CDR1 SGDLS, CDR2 YYNGEE. The CDR3 DNA follows: TGTGCCAGCAGCGTGAGACTAGCCGATTACAATGAGCAGTTCTTC. Its protein product is CASSVRLADYNEQFF.

Written as DNA, the CDR3 is TGTGCCAGTATCGATCGGGGGACAGGAGCTTACGAGCAGTACTTC. As protein: CASIDRGTGAYEQYF. The chain carries TRBV2 and TRBJ2-7; TRBD1 agrees at 8 bases. The CDR3 sequence is 15 residues long. After removal of 9 bases from V and 4 bases from J, the junction contained 14 bases not matched to a gene. Germline V lookup: CDR1 SNHLY, CDR2 FYNNEI. Using reference TRBV2 and TRBJ2-7 for the parts outside the CDR3, the full variable domain is EPEVTQTPSHQVTQMGQEVILRCVPISNHLYFYWYRQILGQKVEFLVSFYNNEISEKSEIFDDQFSVERPDGSNFTLKIRSTKLEDSAMYFCASIDRGTGAYEQYFGPGTRLTVT.